A selection of T cell receptor beta chains follows, all from one sample in a study of blood T cell repertoires in COVID-19. This table comes from immunoSEQ multiplex PCR, and its TCRdb copy is limited to in-frame clones, with some not included. The sample includes roughly 63,000 clones, roughly four fifths of them seen just once. The source material was peripheral blood. The receptors originated from an elderly woman with acute or convalescent COVID-19. CDR3s include the opening cysteine and the closing phenylalanine or tryptophan. Fields, in order: V gene, J gene, CDR3 protein.

V gene: TRBV28; J gene: TRBJ2-7; CDR3 protein: CASSFRAPPRWNF
V gene: TRBV6-2/TRBV6-3; J gene: TRBJ2-1; CDR3 protein: CASSRAGEGNEQFF
V gene: TRBV5-4; J gene: TRBJ2-1; CDR3 protein: CASSFGGRITSYNEQFF
V gene: TRBV5-1; J gene: TRBJ2-7; CDR3 protein: CASSTFGQELGQYF
V gene: TRBV5-1; J gene: TRBJ1-4; CDR3 protein: CASSRTGSGEKLFF
V gene: TRBV19; J gene: TRBJ2-2; CDR3 protein: CASRTRQGAYVGELFF
V gene: TRBV15; J gene: TRBJ1-1; CDR3 protein: CATSRDLRRQSNTEAFF
V gene: TRBV9; J gene: TRBJ2-1; CDR3 protein: CASSVDPSGIYNEQFF
V gene: TRBV5-4; J gene: TRBJ2-3; CDR3 protein: CASSPRAGGTDTQYF
V gene: TRBV6-2/TRBV6-3; J gene: TRBJ2-1; CDR3 protein: CASSYPPGLAGVPGEDEQFF
V gene: TRBV3-1/TRBV3-2; J gene: TRBJ1-5; CDR3 protein: CASSQFAGGQPQHF
V gene: TRBV7-2; J gene: TRBJ2-1; CDR3 protein: CASSPTSGGYNEQFF
V gene: TRBV7-9; J gene: TRBJ1-5; CDR3 protein: CASSVDAPYQPQHF
V gene: TRBV18; J gene: TRBJ2-7; CDR3 protein: CASSPSGRPYEQYF
V gene: TRBV28; J gene: TRBJ2-7; CDR3 protein: CASSGLMDRGPEQYF
V gene: TRBV30; J gene: TRBJ2-1; CDR3 protein: CAWSSGTYNEQFF
V gene: TRBV6-5; J gene: TRBJ1-6; CDR3 protein: CASSYQTDSPLHF
V gene: TRBV5-5; J gene: TRBJ1-1; CDR3 protein: CASSLAVGRGNTEAFF
V gene: TRBV4-2; J gene: TRBJ2-1; CDR3 protein: CASSQDQVNNEQFF
V gene: TRBV27; J gene: TRBJ1-3; CDR3 protein: CASSYNSGNTIYF
V gene: TRBV2; J gene: TRBJ1-3; CDR3 protein: CAKRGTSISGNTIYF
V gene: TRBV11-3; J gene: TRBJ1-1; CDR3 protein: CASSLVRSSTEAFF
V gene: TRBV5-1; J gene: TRBJ2-2; CDR3 protein: CASSQTSGSAGELFF
V gene: TRBV5-1; J gene: TRBJ1-4; CDR3 protein: CASSFGWQGTNEKLFF
V gene: TRBV6-1; J gene: TRBJ2-5; CDR3 protein: CASSELGRVAETQYF
V gene: TRBV7-2; J gene: TRBJ2-7; CDR3 protein: CASSITSGSSYEQYF
V gene: TRBV6-5; J gene: TRBJ1-1; CDR3 protein: CASSSNRGAAVGEAFF
V gene: TRBV5-1; J gene: TRBJ2-2; CDR3 protein: CASRRRLGNTGELFF
V gene: TRBV7-2; J gene: TRBJ2-2; CDR3 protein: CASPAEGAGTGELFF
V gene: TRBV15; J gene: TRBJ2-4; CDR3 protein: CATSRDQSGTGDIQYF
V gene: TRBV6-5; J gene: TRBJ1-2; CDR3 protein: CASSGQLQGYGYTF
V gene: TRBV5-5; J gene: TRBJ2-1; CDR3 protein: CASSSPGLAALEFYNEQFF
V gene: TRBV5-6; J gene: TRBJ1-1; CDR3 protein: CASSLVGSTEAFF
V gene: TRBV28; J gene: TRBJ1-3; CDR3 protein: CASRPRQTSGNTIYF
V gene: TRBV7-3; J gene: TRBJ1-1; CDR3 protein: CASSLRTGMNTEAFF
V gene: TRBV28; J gene: TRBJ2-1; CDR3 protein: CATKTGTAYNEQFF
V gene: TRBV4-3; J gene: TRBJ2-3; CDR3 protein: CASSQVEGVRDTQYF
V gene: TRBV6-5; J gene: TRBJ2-3; CDR3 protein: CASRRGDTQYF